This passage covers 20 T cell receptor beta chains from one sample sequenced in a study of cytomegalovirus exposure and HLA in healthy donors. It was with 60 Vbeta and 13 Jbeta primers that the PCR ran. Sequencing was performed with immunoSEQ multiplex PCR; in TCRdb, only in-frame clones are kept and a portion is missing. The sample includes about 110,000 clones, around 70% of them seen just once. What was sequenced was PBMCs. Source of these receptors: a boy under 18 in good health and CMV-seronegative.

V and J are TRBV2 and TRBJ2-7; 10 bases line up with TRBD2. The CDR3 covers 15 residues. Trimming removed 7 bases from V and 2 bases from J; junction bases left unmatched: 8. Germline V gene lookup returns CDR1 SNHLY and CDR2 FYNNEI. The CDR3 sequence: CASTPSLAGAYEQYF. CDR3 bases: TGTGCCAGCACCCCGAGTCTAGCGGGGGCCTACGAGCAGTACTTC.

The chain links TRBV11-1 to TRBJ1-3, with TRBD1 matching over 8 bases. The CDR3 consists of 14 residues. In germline, CDR1 is SGHAT, CDR2 FQDESV (reference sequence). J was trimmed by 8 bases and V by 6 bases; bases with no gene match: 9. The CDR3 spells CASSRRTGTDTIYF. The DNA of the CDR3 is TGTGCCAGCAGTCGCCGGACAGGGACGGACACCATATATTTT.

This chain joins TRBV5-4 and TRBJ2-1, with 9 positions matching TRBD1. The V gene end was trimmed by 3 bases and the J gene end by 8 bases; junction bases not matched to a gene: 6. The V gene's germline CDR1 is SGHNT and CDR2 YYREEE (reference sequence). CDR3 size: 14 residues. CDR3 sequence: CASSSGTGWDEQFF. The CDR3 region has the DNA TGTGCCAGCAGCTCCGGGACAGGGTGGGATGAGCAGTTCTTC. Complete variable domain (other parts from reference TRBV5-4 and TRBJ2-1): ETGVTQSPTHLIKTRGQQVTLRCSSQSGHNTVSWYQQALGQGPQFIFQYYREEENGRGNFPPRFSGLQFPNYSSELNVNALELDDSALYLCASSSGTGWDEQFFGPGTRLTVL.

The chain is built from TRBV7-8 and TRBJ2-4; tentative D call: TRBD2 (7 bases). The V end was cut by 1 base, the J end by 0 bases, with 19 bases between. The CDR3 spans 19 residues. Germline CDR1 SGHVS, CDR2 FQNEAQ. CDR3 region: CASSLVGRGALLAKNIQYF. As DNA, the CDR3 is TGTGCCAGCAGCTTAGTGGGGAGGGGGGCACTACTAGCCAAAAACATTCAGTACTTC.

This chain connects TRBV11-2 to TRBJ2-1; no clear D. The V and J ends lost 3 bases and 6 bases respectively, with 15 bases between them. CDR1 and CDR2 from the germline V gene are SGHAT and FQNNGV. CDR3 size: 15 residues. The CDR3 DNA sequence: TGTGCCAGCAGCTTGTCGCCTGTTGTGGCCAATGAGCAGTTCTTC. Protein product: CASSLSPVVANEQFF.

Only a few counts were recorded for this clone. This rearrangement joins TRBV5-6 to TRBJ1-4; unclear D gene. The CDR3 has 13 residues. With 2 bases removed from V and 5 bases from J, the gap between germline ends came to 7 bases. Germline CDR1 SGHDT, CDR2 YYEEEE. The CDR3 protein is CASSFESNEKLFF. In nucleotides, the CDR3 is TGTGCCAGCAGCTTCGAGTCCAATGAAAAACTGTTTTTT.

The CDR3 nucleotides read TGTGCCAGCTCACCCGCTACCGGACTAGCGGGACAGGGGGGTACGCAGTATTTT. Residues: CASSPATGLAGQGGTQYF. V and J are TRBV18 and TRBJ2-3; D may be TRBD2 (12 bases). CDR1 is KGHSH, CDR2 LQKENI, per germline. The germline V and J ends were trimmed by 3 bases and 8 bases, with 27 bases remaining between them. This CDR3 is built from 18 residues. Using reference TRBV18 and TRBJ2-3 for the parts outside the CDR3, the full variable domain is NAGVMQNPRHLVRRRGQEARLRCSPMKGHSHVYWYRQLPEEGLKFMVYLQKENIIDESGMPKERFSAEFPKEGPSILRIQQVVRGDSAAYFCASSPATGLAGQGGTQYFGPGTRLTVL.

The chain joins TRBV28 to TRBJ1-1; D may be TRBD1 (6 bases). Between the trimmed V and J ends, which lost 6 bases and 1 base, there was a span of 15 bases. CDR1 and CDR2 from the germline V gene are MDHEN and SYDVKM. The CDR3 length is 15 residues. The DNA of the CDR3 is TGTGCCAGCAGGAAAAGAATGACAGGGAACACTGAAGCTTTCTTT. Its translation is CASRKRMTGNTEAFF.

This chain links TRBV7-8 with TRBJ1-1; a possible D gene is TRBD1 (6 bases). Trimming shortened V by 5 bases and J by 9 bases, and 19 bases separated the two germline ends. CDR1 SGHVS and CDR2 FQNEAQ come from the germline V gene. This CDR3 contains 14 residues. As DNA, the CDR3 is TGTGCCAGCAGCCTAGAGCAGGGGCCCCATAAAGCTTTCTTT. It codes for CASSLEQGPHKAFF.

V and J are TRBV28 and TRBJ2-7, with a possible D match to TRBD1 (5 bases). V gave up 3 bases and J gave up 5 bases, with 17 bases separating them. Germline CDR1 and CDR2: MDHEN and SYDVKM. The CDR3 loop spans 15 amino acids. For the CDR3, the DNA is TGTGCCAGCAGTTTCAAGGGGCAGGGATTGGACGAGCAGTACTTC. Translated: CASSFKGQGLDEQYF.

This clone was observed a few times. The chain carries TRBV5-1 and TRBJ1-1; D gene ambiguous. The CDR3 has 13 amino acids. The V end lost 0 bases, the J end lost 2 bases, and 5 bases lay between the germline ends. CDR1 and CDR2 from the germline V gene are SGHRS and YFSETQ. This CDR3 is CASSLAINTEAFF. CDR3 nucleotides: TGCGCCAGCAGCTTGGCCATCAACACTGAAGCTTTCTTT. The whole variable domain, filled in from reference TRBV5-1 and TRBJ1-1, reads KAGVTQTPRYLIKTRGQQVTLSCSPISGHRSVSWYQQTPGQGLQFLFEYFSETQRNKGNFPGRFSGRQFSNSRSEMNVSTLELGDSALYLCASSLAINTEAFFGQGTRLTVV.

The table lists this clone with a count of one. The chain recombines TRBV27 with TRBJ2-7; 10 bases map to TRBD2. V shed 3 bases, J shed 6 bases, and the junction held 5 bases outside the gene matches. The CDR3 covers 14 residues. Germline lookup yields CDR1 MNHEY and CDR2 SMNVEV (reference sequence). The CDR3 here is CASSLALAGSEQYF. CDR3 DNA sequence: TGTGCCAGCAGTTTGGCACTAGCGGGATCCGAGCAGTACTTC.

The V call is TRBV10-3, the J call TRBJ1-1, with D perhaps TRBD1 (5 bases). The CDR3 runs 12 residues. The V gene lost 4 bases and the J gene lost 4 bases, with 7 bases spanning the gap. CDR1 ENHRY and CDR2 SYGVKD come from the germline V gene. CDR3 protein: CAISVGGTEAFF. The CDR3 DNA sequence: TGTGCCATCAGTGTGGGGGGCACTGAAGCTTTCTTT.

This clone was seen a single time. The gene calls are TRBV2 and TRBJ2-1; TRBD1 matches 8 bases. Trimming removed 10 bases from V and 4 bases from J; junction bases left unmatched: 12. Germline V gene data show CDR1 as SNHLY and CDR2 as FYNNEI. CDR3 size: 15 residues. CDR3 DNA: TGTGCCACCACAGGGGGGCAAGGACTTTACAATGAGCAGTTCTTC. This sequence encodes CATTGGQGLYNEQFF.

This clone was seen a few times. The chain couples TRBV28 to TRBJ2-7, with 7 bases aligning to TRBD1. CDR3 length: 15 amino acids. V lost 5 bases and J lost 0; bases outside the gene matches: 7. The germline gives CDR1 MDHEN, CDR2 SYDVKM. CDR3 region: CASSTTGDLSYEQYF. Here the CDR3 DNA reads TGTGCCAGCAGTACAACAGGGGACCTCTCCTACGAGCAGTACTTC.

A word on this clone: At the DNA level, this CDR3 is encoded by other sequences in the same sample as well. V gene TRBV5-6 combines with J gene TRBJ1-5; possible D gene TRBD1, 6 bases. The V and J ends lost 4 bases and 3 bases respectively, with 11 bases between them. CDR1 is SGHDT, CDR2 YYEEEE, per germline. The CDR3 spans 14 residues. The CDR3 reads CASSHRQANQPQHF. The DNA for the CDR3 is TGTGCCAGCAGCCACCGACAGGCCAATCAGCCCCAGCATTTT.

The count of this clone is one. This chain links TRBV10-3 with TRBJ2-5, with D tentatively TRBD2 (6 bases). CDR1 and CDR2 from the germline V gene are ENHRY and SYGVKD. This CDR3 region has 15 residues. Trimming removed 0 bases from V and 0 bases from J, with 8 bases in between. CDR3 in DNA: TGTGCCATCAGTGAGTCCTGGGGGGACCAAGAGACCCAGTACTTC. Its translation is CAISESWGDQETQYF.

V gene TRBV4-1 combines with J gene TRBJ2-1; 8 positions agree with TRBD2. V shed 4 bases, J shed 4 bases, and the junction held 9 bases outside the gene matches. The CDR3 has 16 residues. Germline CDR1 and CDR2: MGHRA and YSYEKL. This CDR3 reads CASSPTSGTRYNEQFF. The CDR3 bases are TGCGCCAGCAGCCCAACCTCCGGGACTAGATACAATGAGCAGTTCTTC.

As regards this clone: The CDR3 does not end in the conserved phenylalanine or tryptophan, so this is likely a read error. J is TRBJ1-5 and V is TRBV6-4; D not certain. Per germline, CDR1 MRHNA and CDR2 SNTAGT. CDR3 size: 14 residues. Trimming shortened V by 5 bases and J by 0 bases, and 8 bases separated the two germline ends. This CDR3 reads CASSLDYSNQPQHV. The CDR3 coding sequence is TGTGCCAGCAGTTTAGATTATAGCAATCAGCCCCAGCATGTT.

The gene calls are TRBV5-4 and TRBJ2-3; maybe TRBD2 (6 bases). This CDR3 is 13 amino acids long. The germline gives CDR1 SGHNT, CDR2 YYREEE (reference sequence). Between the trimmed V and J ends, which lost 2 bases and 6 bases, there was a span of 10 bases. The CDR3 spells CASSFSSADTQYF. The DNA of the CDR3 is TGTGCCAGCAGCTTCTCTAGCGCGGATACGCAGTATTTT.